The 26 T cell receptor beta chains below come from one sample, sequenced in a study of T cell clonotyping in hematopoietic cell transplantation. Produced via immunoSEQ multiplex PCR; TCRdb's table is partial and in-frame only. The sample includes approximately 17,000 clones, about two thirds of them seen just once. Sequenced material: PBMCs, taken 30 days after allogeneic stem cell transplant. All receptors derive from a male patient between 50 and 60 years old who had an allogeneic stem cell transplant from an unrelated donor, so T cells may come from the graft donor. Some clones in this sample may be carry-over from other donors' samples.

The rearrangement joins TRBV28 to TRBJ2-3, with a tentative D call TRBD2 (6 bases). Per the germline V gene, CDR1 is MDHEN and CDR2 is SYDVKM. The CDR3 length is 15 residues. Trimming removed 5 bases from V and 0 bases from J, with 12 bases in between. The CDR3 region is CASSPSGLSTDTQYF. In DNA form, the CDR3 reads TGTGCCAGCAGTCCCTCGGGACTCAGCACAGATACGCAGTATTTT.

The chain joins TRBV2 to TRBJ1-1; possible D gene TRBD1, 5 bases. V dropped 6 bases and J dropped 3 bases, with 11 bases sitting between them. The CDR3 extends over 13 amino acids. CDR1 SNHLY and CDR2 FYNNEI come from the germline V gene. Here the CDR3 DNA reads TGTGCCAGCAGGACGGAGGGGTACACTGAAGCTTTCTTT. Translation gives CASRTEGYTEAFF.

V is TRBV7-2 and J is TRBJ1-2, with D possibly TRBD1 on 6 matching bases. Germline V gene data show CDR1 as SGHTA and CDR2 as FQGNSA. The CDR3 runs 14 residues. V was clipped by 5 bases and J by 4 bases, with 14 bases between them. The chain's CDR3 is CASSQETGSYGYTF. For the CDR3, the DNA is TGTGCCAGCAGCCAAGAGACAGGTTCCTATGGCTACACCTTC.

The count of this clone is one. The chain uses TRBV4-1 and TRBJ2-3, with a tentative D call TRBD2 (5 bases). Between the trimmed V and J ends, which lost 7 bases and 3 bases, there was a span of 11 bases. Germline V CDR1 and CDR2: MGHRA, YSYEKL. The CDR3 runs 13 residues. CDR3: CASTARGTDTQYF. The CDR3 DNA is TGCGCCAGCACCGCGAGAGGGACAGATACGCAGTATTTT.

Concerning this clone: The germline gene is not matched at one end of the junction; a read error may be the cause. The chain combines TRBV6-6 with TRBJ1-4; D may be TRBD1 (6 bases). Germline loops: CDR1 MNHNY, CDR2 SVGAGI (reference sequence). The CDR3 runs 15 residues. In DNA, the CDR3 is TGTGCCAGCAGTTACTGGGGGGCAGATAATGAGAAACTGTTTTTT. It translates to CASSYWGADNEKLFF.

V gene TRBV4-2 combines with J gene TRBJ1-2, with D possibly being TRBD1 (5 bases). Trimming took 1 base from V and 8 from J, leaving 17 bases between them. Per the germline V gene, CDR1 is LGHNA and CDR2 is YNFKEQ. The CDR3 extends over 15 amino acids. CDR3 region: CASSQVRGQAQGYTF. CDR3 nucleotide sequence: TGTGCCAGCAGCCAAGTGAGGGGCCAGGCACAAGGCTACACCTTC.

The rearrangement uses TRBV29-1 and TRBJ1-2; D ambiguous. This CDR3 is built from 13 residues. Trimming pared 8 bases from V and 6 bases from J, leaving 19 bases between. Germline CDR1 is SQVTM and CDR2 is ANQGSEA. The CDR3 bases are TGCAGCTCCCTCAGTGGGAGCCAACATGGCTACACCTTC. This translates into CSSLSGSQHGYTF. Together with reference TRBV29-1 and TRBJ1-2, the CDR3 gives the full variable domain: SAVISQKPSRDICQRGTSLTIQCQVDSQVTMMFWYRQQPGQSLTLIATANQGSEATYESGFVIDKFPISRPNLTFSTLTVSNMSPEDSSIYLCSSLSGSQHGYTFGSGTRLTVV.

This rearrangement joins TRBV14 to TRBJ2-7; 8 positions agree with TRBD1. This CDR3 has 15 amino acids. V was pared by 4 bases and J by 2 bases, with 7 bases of the junction left unmatched. Germline V gene sequence: CDR1 SGHDN, CDR2 FVKESK. The CDR3 region is CASSLDRGGTYEQYF. In nucleotides, the CDR3 is TGTGCCAGCAGCCTCGACAGGGGAGGAACCTACGAGCAGTACTTC. Using reference TRBV14 and TRBJ2-7 for the parts outside the CDR3, the full variable domain is EAGVTQFPSHSVIEKGQTVTLRCDPISGHDNLYWYRRVMGKEIKFLLHFVKESKQDESGMPNNRFLAERTGGTYSTLKVQPAELEDSGVYFCASSLDRGGTYEQYFGPGTRLTVT.

The table lists this clone with a few counts. The gene calls are TRBV6-5 and TRBJ2-5; perhaps TRBD2 as D (5 bases). V gave up 0 bases and J gave up 5 bases, with 13 bases separating them. CDR1 is MNHEY, CDR2 SVGAGI, per germline. There are 15 residues in the CDR3. The CDR3 nucleotides are TGTGCCAGCAGTTACTCGAGTCGGGGTAGTGAGACCCAGTACTTC. Its protein is CASSYSSRGSETQYF.

About this clone itself: Other DNA sequences in the same sample also yield this CDR3. The chain has TRBV5-5 and TRBJ1-1; 9 bases match TRBD1. The CDR3 has 14 residues. With 3 bases clipped from V and 4 bases from J, the junction kept 4 bases outside the gene matches. Germline V gene sequence: CDR1 SGHKS, CDR2 YYEKEE (reference sequence). The CDR3 DNA reads TGTGCCAGCAGCTACAGGGGGCTGGTCACTGAAGCTTTCTTT. This codes for CASSYRGLVTEAFF.

The chain links TRBV5-1 to TRBJ1-5; a weak D match, TRBD1 (5 bases). V dropped 2 bases and J dropped 2 bases, with 14 bases sitting between them. The CDR3 is 16 amino acids. The germline V gene has CDR1 SGHRS and CDR2 YFSETQ. CDR3: CASSLTAGGGNQPQHF. The CDR3 DNA sequence: TGCGCCAGCAGCTTAACCGCGGGGGGGGGCAATCAGCCCCAGCATTTT.

This clone was picked up a small number of times. The rearrangement joins TRBV6-1 to TRBJ1-1; TRBD1 matches at 10 bases. CDR1 MNHNS and CDR2 SASEGT come from the germline V gene. The CDR3 length is 15 residues. Trimming at V came to 1 base and at J to 5 bases, leaving 4 bases not matched to a gene. The CDR3 DNA sequence: TGTGCCAGCAGTGAAGGGACAGGGGGAGGGACTGAAGCTTTCTTT. Translation: CASSEGTGGGTEAFF.

The chain combines TRBV20-1 with TRBJ1-1, with D unresolved. The CDR3 length is 9 residues. V was cut by 1 base and J by 11 bases, with 5 bases left in between. Germline assignment: CDR1 DFQATT and CDR2 SNEGSKA (reference sequence). This CDR3 reads CSARVGAFF. In nucleotides, the CDR3 is TGCAGTGCTAGAGTAGGGGCTTTCTTT.

This sequence joins TRBV2 and TRBJ2-1; no firm D call. From germline, CDR1 is SNHLY and CDR2 FYNNEI. Trimming pared 8 bases from V and 0 bases from J, leaving 5 bases between. The CDR3 consists of 12 residues. The CDR3 nucleotides are TGTGCCAGCTCCCCCTCCTACAATGAGCAGTTCTTC. Amino acid sequence: CASSPSYNEQFF.

V usage is TRBV7-6 and J usage is TRBJ2-7; D is uncertain. The CDR3 totals 16 residues. In germline, CDR1 is SGHVS, CDR2 FNYEAQ. Deletions cut 0 bases from V and 0 bases from J, with 12 bases between. The CDR3 sequence: CASSLALGVSSYEQYF. CDR3 bases: TGTGCCAGCAGCTTAGCGCTGGGCGTCAGCTCCTACGAGCAGTACTTC.

This clone was recorded a few times. V gene TRBV7-9 combines with J gene TRBJ2-7, with a possible D match to TRBD2 (5 bases). The V and J ends lost 5 bases and 2 bases respectively, with 10 bases between them. The CDR3 is made up of 13 amino acids. CDR1 SEHNR and CDR2 FQNEAQ come from the germline V gene (reference sequence). DNA of the CDR3: TGTGCCAGCAGCGAGAGCGGAACCTACGAGCAGTACTTC. It translates to CASSESGTYEQYF.

This clone was recorded a few times. The rearrangement links TRBV29-1 to TRBJ1-2; weak D call: TRBD1 (6 bases). V lost 5 bases and J 3 bases, leaving 13 bases between the germline ends. This CDR3 is built from 13 residues. In germline, CDR1 is SQVTM, CDR2 ANQGSEA. This CDR3 reads CSVMAGDHYGYTF. The CDR3 DNA reads as TGCAGCGTTATGGCAGGGGATCACTATGGCTACACCTTC.

J is TRBJ1-5 and V is TRBV6-6; the D is unclear. The CDR3 extends over 16 amino acids. The V end was cut by 0 bases, the J end by 3 bases, with 12 bases between. The germline V gene has CDR1 MNHNY and CDR2 SVGAGI (reference sequence). CDR3 residues: CASSYSRLSLNQPQHF. In nucleotides, the CDR3 is TGTGCCAGCAGTTACTCGCGTTTGTCCCTCAATCAGCCCCAGCATTTT.

This clone was seen only a few times. V gene TRBV5-4 combines with J gene TRBJ2-2; no clear D. The V gene's germline CDR1 is SGHNT and CDR2 YYREEE (reference sequence). V dropped 0 bases and J dropped 5 bases, with 5 bases sitting between them. The CDR3 has 13 amino acids. The CDR3 DNA sequence: TGTGCCAGCAGCTTGGATATTACCGGGGAGCTGTTTTTT. This codes for CASSLDITGELFF.

As DNA, the CDR3 is TGCGCCAGCAGCCTCAGACCGACAGGGGATACCTACAATGAGCAGTTCTTC. This gives the protein CASSLRPTGDTYNEQFF. This chain uses TRBV4-1 with TRBJ2-1; 8 bases are a match to TRBD1. Germline CDR1 is MGHRA and CDR2 is YSYEKL. The J segment lost 2 bases and the V segment lost 4 bases, leaving 10 bases of the junction unmatched. The CDR3 consists of 17 residues.

This chain links TRBV30 with TRBJ1-1; D remains ambiguous. The CDR3 extends over 13 amino acids. CDR1 and CDR2 (germline): GTSNPN, SVGIG (reference sequence). V lost 0 bases to trimming and J lost 2 bases, with 7 bases between them. The CDR3 loop reads CAWSVHPNTEAFF. Here the CDR3 DNA reads TGTGCCTGGAGTGTACACCCCAACACTGAAGCTTTCTTT.

There are a few counts of this clone. The gene calls are TRBV10-3 and TRBJ2-7; 9 bases align to TRBD1. Germline values: CDR1 ENHRY, CDR2 SYGVKD. Germline trimming cut 0 bases from V and 6 bases from J; bases unmatched to any gene: 6. This CDR3 has 15 residues. The CDR3: CAISESLTGGVEQYF. The CDR3 DNA follows: TGTGCCATCAGTGAGTCTCTCACAGGGGGCGTCGAGCAGTACTTC.

The chain uses TRBV5-1 and TRBJ2-1; 13 bases fit TRBD2. V trimming: 1 base; J trimming: 2 bases; junction bases outside the gene matches: 6. This CDR3 region has 18 residues. CDR1 is SGHRS and CDR2 is YFSETQ in the germline V gene. The CDR3, as DNA: TGCGCCAGCAGCTTGAAACTAGCGGGAGGGCCCCCCTACAATGAGCAGTTCTTC. It translates to CASSLKLAGGPPYNEQFF.

This chain connects TRBV5-4 to TRBJ1-2; tentatively, D is TRBD1 (5 bases). CDR1 and CDR2 from the germline V gene are SGHNT and YYREEE (reference sequence). V lost 2 bases to trimming and J lost 4 bases, with 12 bases between them. The CDR3 is 14 amino acids. Here the CDR3 reads CASSFRGVGYGYTF. In DNA form, the CDR3 reads TGTGCCAGCAGCTTTCGGGGGGTGGGCTATGGCTACACCTTC.

This chain connects TRBV5-6 to TRBJ2-5; possibly TRBD2 for D (6 bases). The germline gives CDR1 SGHDT, CDR2 YYEEEE. The CDR3 extends over 15 amino acids. V dropped 4 bases and J dropped 2 bases, with 15 bases sitting between them. CDR3 DNA sequence: TGTGCCAGCAGCGAACTTCTAGCGAGTCAAGAGACCCAGTACTTC. Translation: CASSELLASQETQYF.

This chain connects TRBV4-3 to TRBJ2-1, with a possible D match to TRBD2 (7 bases). The V end was cut by 2 bases, the J end by 5 bases, with 13 bases between. Germline V gene data show CDR1 as LGHNA and CDR2 as YSLEER. The length of the CDR3 is 15 residues. CDR3 sequence reads: CASSQRGGIDNEQFF. CDR3 nucleotide sequence: TGCGCCAGCAGCCAAAGGGGGGGGATTGACAATGAGCAGTTCTTC.